This entry lists 22 T cell receptor beta chains sequenced from one sample in a study of blood T cell repertoires in COVID-19. Clones were sequenced by immunoSEQ multiplex PCR, and TCRdb holds only the in-frame ones, with some missing. There are approximately 47,000 clones in the sample; roughly 88% occur only once, and approximately 2% lies in the top ten. The specimen was peripheral blood. Receptors were obtained from a woman aged 55-70 years with acute or convalescent COVID-19.

The rearrangement uses TRBV5-3 and TRBJ2-4; D remains ambiguous. TRBV5-3 is an ORF, with its function uncertain. V lost 1 base and J lost 4, with 15 bases in between. This CDR3 is 16 amino acids long. CDR3 loop: CARSLRSYLEKNIQYF. The CDR3 region has the DNA TGTGCCAGAAGCTTGAGGAGTTACCTTGAGAAAAACATTCAGTACTTC.

The V call is TRBV19, the J call TRBJ1-5; 9 bases align to TRBD1. The CDR3 covers 15 residues. J gave up 7 bases and V 4 bases, and 8 bases lay outside the gene matches. Looked up from germline, CDR1 is LNHDA and CDR2 is SQIVND (reference sequence). CDR3 in DNA: TGTGCCAGTAGTACTCGGACAGGGGATGGCCAGCCCCAGCATTTT. Protein: CASSTRTGDGQPQHF.

The CDR3 reads CASRSNGYGYTF. The CDR3, as DNA: TGCGCCAGCAGGAGCAATGGCTATGGCTACACCTTC. This chain uses TRBV5-1 with TRBJ1-2; D not certain. CDR1 and CDR2 (germline): SGHRS, YFSETQ. Trimming shortened V by 5 bases and J by 4 bases, and 9 bases separated the two germline ends. This CDR3 spans 12 amino acids.

The rearrangement joins TRBV2 to TRBJ2-1; 11 bases are shared with TRBD2. The CDR3 is 18 residues long. Germline V gene sequence: CDR1 SNHLY, CDR2 FYNNEI. The J segment lost 1 base and the V segment lost 8 bases, leaving 13 bases of the junction unmatched. CDR3 loop: CASVSDHSGGGSYNEQFF. The CDR3 DNA is TGTGCCAGCGTGTCGGATCATAGCGGGGGGGGGTCCTACAATGAGCAGTTCTTC.

This clone was recorded a few times. The rearrangement joins TRBV19 to TRBJ2-3; TRBD2 is a possible D gene (6 bases). V lost 7 bases and J 3 bases, leaving 14 bases between the germline ends. This CDR3 contains 14 residues. Germline loops: CDR1 LNHDA, CDR2 SQIVND (reference sequence). CDR3 nucleotides: TGTGCCAGTACCCCTGGCGCGGGAACAGATACGCAGTATTTT. Amino acid sequence: CASTPGAGTDTQYF. Full variable domain (remainder filled in from reference TRBV19 and TRBJ2-3): DGGITQSPKYLFRKEGQNVTLSCEQNLNHDAMYWYRQDPGQGLRLIYYSQIVNDFQKGDIAEGYSVSREKKESFPLTVTSAQKNPTAFYLCASTPGAGTDTQYFGPGTRLTVL.

This clone was seen a single time. The V gene is TRBV6-2 or TRBV6-3, the J gene TRBJ1-1; TRBD1 is a possible D gene (6 bases). The CDR3 extends over 15 amino acids. Trimming took off 0 bases at V and 0 bases at J, with 8 bases between the two ends. From germline, CDR1 is MNHEY and CDR2 SVGEGT. The CDR3 here is CASSYSGTLNTEAFF. The CDR3 nucleotides are TGTGCCAGCAGTTACTCGGGGACACTGAACACTGAAGCTTTCTTT.

The CDR3 DNA follows: TGTGCCAGCAGTTACTCCGAGGGGGAGAGGACTGAAGCTTTCTTT. Amino acid sequence: CASSYSEGERTEAFF. V gene TRBV6-5 combines with J gene TRBJ1-1; TRBD1 is a possible D gene (6 bases). V dropped 0 bases and J dropped 5 bases, with 13 bases sitting between them. Germline-derived CDR1 and CDR2 are MNHEY and SVGAGI. The CDR3 sequence is 15 residues long.

The chain uses TRBV5-1 and TRBJ2-7; 8 bases match TRBD1. J was trimmed by 5 bases and V by 4 bases; bases with no gene match: 8. Germline values: CDR1 SGHRS, CDR2 YFSETQ. The CDR3 length is 14 residues. DNA of the CDR3: TGCGCCAGCAGCCTGGGACAGGTTCGGGACGAGCAGTACTTC. It translates to CASSLGQVRDEQYF.

The chain uses TRBV6-6 and TRBJ2-7; perhaps TRBD2 as D (5 bases). V lost 0 bases and J 4 bases, leaving 7 bases between the germline ends. The CDR3 is 13 residues long. CDR1 is MNHNY, CDR2 SVGAGI, per germline (reference sequence). The CDR3 loop reads CASSYSRGYEQYF. The CDR3 nucleotides read TGTGCCAGCAGTTACTCTCGGGGTTACGAGCAGTACTTC.

The chain has TRBV3-1 (or the pseudogene TRBV3-2) and TRBJ2-7; perhaps TRBD2 as D (5 bases). Germline loops: CDR1 LGHDT, CDR2 YNNKEL (reference sequence). CDR3 length: 13 residues. The germline V and J ends were trimmed by 2 bases and 0 bases, with 5 bases remaining between them. CDR3 DNA sequence: TGTGCCAGCAGCCAACGGGACTCCTACGAGCAGTACTTC. It specifies CASSQRDSYEQYF.

This clone came up once. The chain uses TRBV28 and TRBJ2-7, with TRBD2 identical over 8 bases. Germline values: CDR1 MDHEN, CDR2 SYDVKM. The CDR3 sequence is 13 residues long. After removal of 11 bases from V and 3 bases from J, the junction contained 9 bases not matched to a gene. The CDR3 DNA follows: TGTGCCTCACACACGGGGGGGTACTACGAGCAGTACTTC. Protein sequence: CASHTGGYYEQYF.

J is TRBJ2-2 and V is TRBV9, with 9 bases fitting TRBD2. The CDR3 sequence is 15 residues long. The V segment lost 6 bases and the J segment 7 bases; nucleotides outside the gene matches: 10. Looked up from germline, CDR1 is SGDLS and CDR2 is YYNGEE. CDR3 DNA sequence: TGTGCCAGCACCGACGCGGGGGGGCACAGCGGGGAGCTGTTTTTT. This sequence encodes CASTDAGGHSGELFF. Looking up the rest from reference TRBV9 and TRBJ2-2 gives the full variable domain: DSGVTQTPKHLITATGQRVTLRCSPRSGDLSVYWYQQSLDQGLQFLIQYYNGEERAKGNILERFSAQQFPDLHSELNLSSLELGDSALYFCASTDAGGHSGELFFGEGSRLTVL.

The chain joins TRBV5-4 to TRBJ2-3; 8 nucleotides agree with TRBD2. The CDR3 spans 16 residues. Germline V lookup: CDR1 SGHNT, CDR2 YYREEE (reference sequence). V was pared by 1 base and J by 2 bases, with 6 bases of the junction left unmatched. CDR3 in DNA: TGTGCCAGCAGCTTGTGGCTAGCGGGCAACACAGATACGCAGTATTTT. It yields the protein CASSLWLAGNTDTQYF.

This chain connects TRBV18 to TRBJ1-1; 8 bases match TRBD1. The germline CDR1 and CDR2 sequences are KGHSH and LQKENI. CDR3 length: 15 residues. V shed 3 bases, J shed 4 bases, and the junction held 7 bases outside the gene matches. CDR3 sequence: CASSPNQGARTEAFF. DNA for the CDR3: TGTGCCAGCTCACCGAACCAGGGGGCGCGCACTGAAGCTTTCTTT.

The chain uses TRBV5-1 and TRBJ2-7, with TRBD1 matching over 7 bases. The V and J ends lost 1 base and 3 bases, in that order; junction bases with no gene match: 10. The CDR3 is 16 amino acids. The germline CDR1 and CDR2 sequences are SGHRS and YFSETQ. CDR3 loop: CASSLWSGQDFYEQYF. In DNA, the CDR3 is TGCGCCAGCAGCTTGTGGTCAGGACAGGACTTCTACGAGCAGTACTTC.

This clone has a handful of counts. This rearrangement joins TRBV9 to TRBJ1-2; a weak D match, TRBD1 (5 bases). Per germline, CDR1 SGDLS and CDR2 YYNGEE. CDR3 length: 15 residues. The germline V and J ends were trimmed by 4 bases and 1 base, with 14 bases remaining between them. In nucleotides, the CDR3 is TGTGCCAGCAGCCCCTTGGACACTCTTAACTATGGCTACACCTTC. It codes for CASSPLDTLNYGYTF. The full variable domain, completed using reference TRBV9 and TRBJ1-2, is DSGVTQTPKHLITATGQRVTLRCSPRSGDLSVYWYQQSLDQGLQFLIQYYNGEERAKGNILERFSAQQFPDLHSELNLSSLELGDSALYFCASSPLDTLNYGYTFGSGTRLTVV.

This chain connects TRBV2 to TRBJ2-1, with D possibly TRBD2 on 6 matching bases. Trimming took off 4 bases at V and 8 bases at J, with 18 bases between the two ends. Germline V gene sequence: CDR1 SNHLY, CDR2 FYNNEI. The CDR3 loop spans 15 amino acids. DNA for the CDR3: TGTGCCAGCAGTGCTGGGGCGGGAAACCTTTATGAGCAGTTCTTC. It is translated as CASSAGAGNLYEQFF.

V gene TRBV5-1 combines with J gene TRBJ2-6, with TRBD1 matching over 7 bases. The CDR3 is made up of 15 amino acids. Trimming at V came to 4 bases and at J to 4 bases, leaving 5 bases not matched to a gene. CDR1 and CDR2 (germline): SGHRS, YFSETQ. CDR3 amino acids: CASSRQGTGANVLTF. The CDR3 DNA reads as TGCGCCAGCAGCAGACAGGGTACCGGGGCCAACGTCCTGACTTTC.

This clone was counted a single time. The CDR3: CASSTGHYNYGYTF. The CDR3 DNA reads as TGTGCCAGCAGTACTGGCCACTATAACTATGGCTACACCTTC. The chain links TRBV6-5 to TRBJ1-2; D remains unclear. The germline V gene encodes CDR1 MNHEY and CDR2 SVGAGI. V lost 5 bases and J lost 1, with 11 bases in between. The CDR3 is 14 amino acids.

The rearrangement links TRBV30 to TRBJ2-2; 13 nucleotides match TRBD2. CDR1 and CDR2 (germline): GTSNPN, SVGIG (reference sequence). This CDR3 comprises 19 residues. The V segment lost 2 bases and the J segment 1 base; nucleotides outside the gene matches: 10. CDR3: CAWSSGTSGTSVNTGELFF. The CDR3 DNA sequence: TGTGCCTGGAGTTCCGGGACTAGCGGGACATCCGTGAACACCGGGGAGCTGTTTTTT.

The chain has TRBV28 and TRBJ1-1, with 8 positions matching TRBD1. CDR1 MDHEN and CDR2 SYDVKM come from the germline V gene. The CDR3 sequence is 13 residues long. The V and J ends lost 6 bases and 5 bases, in that order; junction bases with no gene match: 5. DNA for the CDR3: TGTGCCAGCAGGTGGACAGGGTATACTGAAGCTTTCTTT. It translates to CASRWTGYTEAFF.

This chain uses TRBV10-1 with TRBJ1-2; 9 bases are shared with TRBD1. The CDR3 consists of 18 residues. CDR1 and CDR2 (germline): WNHNN, SYGVQD (reference sequence). J gave up 8 bases and V 2 bases, and 18 bases lay outside the gene matches. The CDR3 loop is CASSEILRDRVGLGGYTF. The CDR3 DNA is TGCGCCAGCAGTGAGATCCTCCGGGACAGGGTCGGTTTAGGGGGCTACACCTTC.